Listed here are 26 T cell receptor beta chains from one sample, sequenced in a study of T cell repertoires in cytomegalovirus infection. MiXCR, applied by TCRdb to the reads, yields one record per CDR3 protein. The table shows 130,000 or so distinct CDR3 sequences, with about 6.1% occurring only once. Sequenced sample: PBMCs. The receptors were sampled from a human donor in good health (CMV status not recorded). Some clones in this sample may be carry-over from other donors' samples.

This clonotype was observed a few times. The chain joins TRBV7-6 to TRBJ2-7, with 11 positions matching TRBD1. The CDR3 is 15 amino acids. J gave up 2 bases and V 5 bases, and 5 bases lay outside the gene matches. The germline V gene encodes CDR1 SGHVS and CDR2 FNYEAQ. The CDR3 region is CASSTGTGGPYEQYF. CDR3 nucleotide sequence: TGTGCCAGCAGCACGGGGACAGGGGGTCCCTACGAGCAGTACTTC.

This clonotype was counted ten times or more. The chain's CDR3 is CASSQERTGYEQYF. The CDR3 DNA is TGCGCCAGCAGCCAAGAGAGGACAGGGTACGAGCAGTACTTC. The chain employs TRBV4-3 and TRBJ2-7, with 8 bases matching TRBD1. Germline V gene sequence: CDR1 LGHNA, CDR2 YSLEER. This CDR3 contains 14 residues. V dropped 0 bases and J dropped 4; count of bases not matched to a gene: 2.

This clonotype appeared many times. The J gene is TRBJ2-7, the V gene TRBV7-6; the D gene is possibly TRBD2 (5 bases). This CDR3 contains 19 residues. The V and J ends lost 1 base and 3 bases respectively, with 25 bases between them. Germline loops: CDR1 SGHVS, CDR2 FNYEAQ. The CDR3 reads CASSLESALGRPGNYEQYF. In nucleotides, the CDR3 is TGTGCCAGCAGCTTAGAGTCGGCCCTGGGCAGGCCCGGGAACTACGAGCAGTACTTC. Variable domain in full (rest from reference TRBV7-6 and TRBJ2-7): GAGVSQSPRYKVTKRGQDVALRCDPISGHVSLYWYRQALGQGPEFLTYFNYEAQQDKSGLPNDRFSAERPEGSISTLTIQRTEQRDSAMYRCASSLESALGRPGNYEQYFGPGTRLTVT.

J is TRBJ1-6 and V is TRBV18; 7 nucleotides align to TRBD1. J lost 7 bases, V lost 2 bases, and 8 bases had no gene match. The CDR3 spans 16 residues. CDR1 and CDR2 (germline): KGHSH, LQKENI. In DNA, the CDR3 is TGTGCCAGCTCACCAGACCGGGGACAGCTGAATTCACCCCTCCACTTT. It encodes CASSPDRGQLNSPLHF.

This clonotype was detected many times. The chain links TRBV7-9 to TRBJ1-5, with D uncertain. The CDR3 contains 15 residues. Germline-derived CDR1 and CDR2 are SEHNR and FQNEAQ (reference sequence). V was shortened by 0 bases and J by 7 bases, with 13 bases between the two germline ends. The CDR3 protein is CASSLAPGINQPQHF. The CDR3 bases are TGTGCCAGCAGCTTAGCGCCGGGAATCAACCAGCCCCAGCATTTT.

This clonotype was counted many times. V is TRBV12-3 or TRBV12-4 and J is TRBJ1-1; TRBD1 might be the D (5 bases). Trimming shortened V by 6 bases and J by 5 bases, and 10 bases separated the two germline ends. The CDR3 is 12 amino acids. The CDR3 sequence: CASSERGTEAFF. As DNA, the CDR3 is TGTGCCAGCAGCGAGAGGGGAACTGAAGCTTTCTTT.

This clonotype turned up a few times. This chain joins TRBV14 and TRBJ1-3; 7 bases line up with TRBD1. The germline CDR1 and CDR2 sequences are SGHDN and FVKESK. The V gene end was trimmed by 1 base and the J gene end by 0 bases; junction bases not matched to a gene: 0. The CDR3 has 15 amino acids. The CDR3 sequence is CASSQGDSSGNTIYF. For the CDR3, the DNA is TGTGCCAGCAGCCAAGGGGACAGCTCTGGAAACACCATATATTTT.

The rearrangement joins TRBV29-1 to TRBJ2-2; D unresolved. Germline values: CDR1 SQVTM, CDR2 ANQGSEA. There are 14 residues in the CDR3. The V and J ends lost 6 bases and 0 bases respectively, with 11 bases between them. The CDR3 nucleotides are TGCAGCGTAAAACAGCTAACGAACACCGGGGAGCTGTTTTTT. Amino acids: CSVKQLTNTGELFF.

The gene calls are TRBV12-5 and TRBJ1-4; no reliable D call. Trimming shortened V by 3 bases and J by 0 bases, and 8 bases separated the two germline ends. Germline CDR1 is LGHNT and CDR2 is FRNRAP. This CDR3 spans 15 amino acids. CDR3 bases: TGTGCTAGTGGTTTTGGGGAATCAACTAATGAAAAACTGTTTTTT. Protein product: CASGFGESTNEKLFF.

This clonotype was counted at least ten times. The chain is built from TRBV7-9 and TRBJ2-7; D might be TRBD1 or TRBD2, each matching 6 bases. From germline, CDR1 is SEHNR and CDR2 FQNEAQ (reference sequence). The CDR3 spans 13 residues. The V gene lost 3 bases and the J gene lost 4 bases, with 10 bases spanning the gap. CDR3 in amino acids: CASSFGGGYEQYF. CDR3 nucleotides: TGTGCCAGCAGCTTCGGGGGCGGGTACGAGCAGTACTTC.

This clonotype has at least ten counts. The rearrangement uses TRBV5-5 and TRBJ2-7; 11 nucleotides match TRBD1. The CDR3 totals 16 residues. Per germline, CDR1 SGHKS and CDR2 YYEKEE (reference sequence). Trimming at V came to 4 bases and at J to 2 bases, leaving 8 bases not matched to a gene. CDR3 amino acids: CASSRIAGQGAYEQYF. The CDR3, as DNA: TGTGCCAGCAGCCGAATAGCGGGACAGGGGGCCTACGAGCAGTACTTC.

This clonotype was picked up a small number of times. The J gene is TRBJ1-2, the V gene TRBV3-1, with D possibly TRBD1 on 6 matching bases. The CDR3 runs to 14 residues. Germline CDR1 LGHDT, CDR2 YNNKEL (reference sequence). V dropped 3 bases and J dropped 5 bases, with 13 bases sitting between them. CDR3 nucleotides: TGTGCCAGCAGCCACCCCGGAAGGGGGTATGGCTACACCTTC. Protein sequence: CASSHPGRGYGYTF.

Many counts were recorded for this clonotype. The chain couples TRBV5-5 to TRBJ2-1; TRBD1 is a possible D gene (5 bases). Trimming stripped 1 base from V and 10 bases from J, with 21 bases between. CDR3 length: 16 amino acids. The germline V gene encodes CDR1 SGHKS and CDR2 YYEKEE (reference sequence). The CDR3 DNA sequence: TGTGCCAGCAGCTTGTTTGGCTCCCCCCGCAGGGCGGAGCAGTTCTTC. It encodes CASSLFGSPRRAEQFF.

CDR3 in amino acids: CASQSPPGLEQFF. CDR3 nucleotides: TGTGCCAGTCAGAGCCCCCCAGGGCTTGAGCAGTTCTTC. The chain employs TRBV12-3 or TRBV12-4 and TRBJ2-1; D is possibly TRBD1 (5 bases). The germline V and J ends were trimmed by 9 bases and 9 bases, with 18 bases remaining between them. CDR3 size: 13 residues.

In its sample, this clonotype was seen many times. The chain combines TRBV6-2 or TRBV6-3 with TRBJ2-7; D may be TRBD2 (6 bases). The ends were cut back, 6 bases at V and 4 bases at J, with 22 bases in the middle. This CDR3 is 16 amino acids long. CDR1 is MNHEY, CDR2 SVGEGT, per germline. The CDR3 coding sequence is TGTGCCAGCAGCCTCCTGGGACTCCCCAAGGGGTACGAGCAGTACTTC. It specifies CASSLLGLPKGYEQYF.

This clonotype occurred many times. The chain recombines TRBV6-1 with TRBJ1-6; D remains ambiguous. The CDR3 extends over 12 amino acids. CDR1 is MNHNS, CDR2 SASEGT, per germline. Deletions cut 3 bases from V and 19 bases from J, with 16 bases between. The CDR3 coding sequence is TGTGCCAGCAGTGAGAGTGGCGGGGTTCGACACTTT. The encoded protein is CASSESGGVRHF.

This clonotype has at least ten counts. Written as DNA, the CDR3 is TGTGCCATCAGTGGGGACAGCCGTGAAGCTTTCTTT. It encodes CAISGDSREAFF. This chain joins TRBV10-3 and TRBJ1-1; 7 bases are a match to TRBD1. The CDR3 sequence is 12 residues long. Germline CDR1 ENHRY, CDR2 SYGVKD. V lost 4 bases to trimming and J lost 7 bases; unmatched junction nucleotides: 3.

This clonotype was observed at least ten times. The rearrangement joins TRBV7-8 to TRBJ2-2, with TRBD2 matching 7 bases. The V gene end was trimmed by 5 bases and the J gene end by 5 bases; junction bases not matched to a gene: 8. The CDR3 totals 15 residues. Germline-derived CDR1 and CDR2 are SGHVS and FQNEAQ. The CDR3 region has the DNA TGTGCCAGCAGCCGTGGGAGGGTGCGGACCGGGGAGCTGTTTTTT. Its translation is CASSRGRVRTGELFF.

Points on this clonotype: The junction shows a germline mismatch at one end, possibly a read error. The chain combines TRBV12-3 or TRBV12-4 with TRBJ1-1; TRBD1 might be the D (5 bases). This CDR3 is built from 15 residues. The CDR3 loop is CASGLDRFMNTEAFF. DNA of the CDR3: TGTGCCAGCGGTTTAGACAGATTTATGAACACTGAAGCTTTCTTT.

This clonotype was picked up many times. CDR3 DNA: TGTGCCAGCAGCTTAGGCCCTACAGGCTTGTATGGCTACACCTTC. Translation gives CASSLGPTGLYGYTF. The chain employs TRBV7-8 and TRBJ1-2; maybe TRBD1 (5 bases). Germline lookup yields CDR1 SGHVS and CDR2 FQNEAQ. The CDR3 covers 15 residues. The ends were cut back, 1 base at V and 5 bases at J, with 14 bases in the middle.

The sample holds many counts of this clonotype. V and J are TRBV7-9 and TRBJ2-7, with 8 positions matching TRBD1. The V gene end was trimmed by 6 bases and the J gene end by 7 bases; junction bases not matched to a gene: 11. This CDR3 is 14 amino acids long. Germline V gives CDR1 SEHNR, CDR2 FQNEAQ (reference sequence). The CDR3 DNA sequence: TGTGCCAGCAGTTCGGGCCGGACAGGGTTTGAGCAGTACTTC. This sequence encodes CASSSGRTGFEQYF.

This clonotype occurred many times. The chain uses TRBV6-4 and TRBJ1-6; tentative D call: TRBD1 (6 bases). This CDR3 comprises 13 residues. Looked up from germline, CDR1 is MRHNA and CDR2 is SNTAGT. Trimming shortened V by 3 bases and J by 14 bases, and 14 bases separated the two germline ends. For the CDR3, the DNA is TGTGCCAGCAGTGAGACCTTACAGGGAACCCTCCACTTT. Its translation is CASSETLQGTLHF.

This clonotype was recorded at least ten times. The chain combines TRBV7-9 with TRBJ2-7; D is unclear. Germline CDR1 is SEHNR and CDR2 is FQNEAQ (reference sequence). The V gene lost 1 base and the J gene lost 5 bases, with 12 bases spanning the gap. This CDR3 spans 14 amino acids. The CDR3 DNA sequence: TGTGCCAGCAGCTTAGACGCCGGAAGGAACGAGCAGTACTTC. Protein: CASSLDAGRNEQYF. The full variable domain, in which reference TRBV7-9 and TRBJ2-7 provide the parts outside the CDR3, is DTGVSQNPRHKITKRGQNVTFRCDPISEHNRLYWYRQTLGQGPEFLTYFQNEAQLEKSRLLSDRFSAERPKGSFSTLEIQRTEQGDSAMYLCASSLDAGRNEQYFGPGTRLTVT.

The rearrangement uses TRBV7-6 and TRBJ2-1; possibly TRBD1 or TRBD2 for D (5 bases each). This CDR3 spans 13 amino acids. Between the trimmed V and J ends, which lost 5 bases and 10 bases, there was a span of 15 bases. Per germline, CDR1 SGHVS and CDR2 FNYEAQ. CDR3 DNA sequence: TGTGCCAGCAGCGCGGAAAGAGGGGAAGAGCAGTTCTTC. Amino acids: CASSAERGEEQFF.

This clonotype was seen a few times. The chain employs TRBV12-3 or TRBV12-4 and TRBJ1-1, with D possibly matching TRBD1 (6 bases). The ends were cut back, 6 bases at V and 0 bases at J, with 11 bases in the middle. This CDR3 contains 14 residues. The CDR3 bases are TGTGCCAGCAGACGAGGGACAATGAACACTGAAGCTTTCTTT. Its translation: CASRRGTMNTEAFF.

The sample holds many counts of this clonotype. The rearrangement uses TRBV7-2 and TRBJ1-2, with no clear D. Trimming took off 0 bases at V and 1 base at J, with 0 bases between the two ends. CDR3 size: 12 residues. CDR1 and CDR2 from the germline V gene are SGHTA and FQGNSA. The CDR3 sequence is CASSLANYGYTF. The CDR3 bases are TGTGCCAGCAGCTTAGCTAACTATGGCTACACCTTC.